The source of this T cell receptor beta chain is a study of T cell responses to AZD1222 COVID-19 vaccine. Study observations and caveats: The span of vaccine-associated CD4 TCRs extended across spike, with dominance at 160-218 and 743-854.

The V gene lost 2 bases and the J gene lost 6 bases, with 10 bases spanning the gap. Germline CDR1 is MNHEY and CDR2 is SVGEGT. This CDR3 has 14 amino acids. As for this clone: Antigen specificity is unknown.

Assay: immunoSEQ multiplex PCR; the TCRdb copy retains only in-frame clones and omits some. The top ten clones hold about 1.2% of a sample with approximately 110,000 clones, more than 75% of them seen once. Source: peripheral blood, taken on day 0 of AZD1222 vaccination. The V and J genes are TRBV6-2 or TRBV6-3 and TRBJ2-2; the D gene is possibly TRBD1 (5 bases). The clonotype comes from an adult in good health. The CDR3 loop reads CASSYEDRAGELFF. Here the CDR3 DNA reads TGTGCCAGCAGTTACGAAGACAGAGCCGGGGAGCTGTTTTTT.